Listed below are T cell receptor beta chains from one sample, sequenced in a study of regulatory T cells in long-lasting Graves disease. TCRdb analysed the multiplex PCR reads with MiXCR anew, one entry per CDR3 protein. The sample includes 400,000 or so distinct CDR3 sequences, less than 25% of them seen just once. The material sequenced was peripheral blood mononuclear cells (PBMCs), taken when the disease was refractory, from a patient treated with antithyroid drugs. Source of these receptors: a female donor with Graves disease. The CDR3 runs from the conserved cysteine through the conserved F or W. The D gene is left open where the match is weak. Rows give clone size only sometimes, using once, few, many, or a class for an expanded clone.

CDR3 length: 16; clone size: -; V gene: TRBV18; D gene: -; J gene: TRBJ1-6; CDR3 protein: CASSPTLRTVDSPLHF; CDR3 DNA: TGTGCCAGCTCACCAACCTTGCGAACCGTGGATTCACCCCTCCACTTT
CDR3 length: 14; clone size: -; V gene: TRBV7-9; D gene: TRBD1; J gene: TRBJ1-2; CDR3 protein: CASSRTGDLGGYTF; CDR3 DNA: TGTGCCAGCAGCAGAACAGGGGATCTAGGAGGCTACACCTTC
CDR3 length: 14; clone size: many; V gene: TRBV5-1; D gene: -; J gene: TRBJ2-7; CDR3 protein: CASHRDTRTYEQYF; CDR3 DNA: TGCGCCAGTCACCGGGACACACGAACCTACGAGCAGTACTTC
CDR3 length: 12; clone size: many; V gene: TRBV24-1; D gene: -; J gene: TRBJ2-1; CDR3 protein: CATSAGDNEQFF; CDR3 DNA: TGTGCCACCAGTGCGGGGGACAATGAGCAGTTCTTC
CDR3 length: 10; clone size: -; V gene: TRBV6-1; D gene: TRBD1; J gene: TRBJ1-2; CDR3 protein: CASGDRVSTF; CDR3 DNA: TGTGCCAGCGGAGACAGGGTCTCCACCTTC
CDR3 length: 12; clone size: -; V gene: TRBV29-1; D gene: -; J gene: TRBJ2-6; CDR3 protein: CSVSWGANVLTF; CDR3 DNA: TGCAGCGTCTCGTGGGGGGCCAACGTCCTGACTTTC
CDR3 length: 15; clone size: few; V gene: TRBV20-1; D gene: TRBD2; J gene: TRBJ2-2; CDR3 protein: CSARDPGRITGELFF; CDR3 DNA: TGCAGTGCTAGAGATCCCGGGAGGATCACCGGGGAGCTGTTTTTT
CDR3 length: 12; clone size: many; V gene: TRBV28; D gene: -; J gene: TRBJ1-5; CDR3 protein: CASSPRSQPQHF; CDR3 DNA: TGTGCCAGCAGTCCAAGGAGTCAGCCCCAGCATTTT
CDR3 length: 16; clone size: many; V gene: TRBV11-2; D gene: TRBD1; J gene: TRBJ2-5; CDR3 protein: CASGAAGGVGGETQYF; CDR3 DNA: TGTGCCAGCGGCGCCGCAGGGGGAGTAGGCGGGGAGACCCAGTACTTC
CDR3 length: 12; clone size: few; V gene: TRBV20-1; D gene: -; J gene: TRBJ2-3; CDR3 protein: CSDRSTTDTQYF; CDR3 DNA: TGCAGTGATCGGAGTACTACAGATACGCAGTATTTT
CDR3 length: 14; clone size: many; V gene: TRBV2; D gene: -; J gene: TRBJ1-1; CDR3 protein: CAGGAMGSNTEAFF; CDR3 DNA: TGTGCGGGGGGGGCGATGGGCTCTAACACTGAAGCTTTCTTT
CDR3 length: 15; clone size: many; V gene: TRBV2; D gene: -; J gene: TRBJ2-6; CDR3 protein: CASTLIDSGANVLTF; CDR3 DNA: TGTGCCAGCACCCTAATAGACTCTGGGGCCAACGTCCTGACTTTC
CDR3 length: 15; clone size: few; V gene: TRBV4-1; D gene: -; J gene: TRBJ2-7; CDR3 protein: CASSQVPLGGREQYF; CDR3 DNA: TGCGCCAGCAGCCAAGTCCCGCTCGGGGGCCGCGAGCAGTACTTC
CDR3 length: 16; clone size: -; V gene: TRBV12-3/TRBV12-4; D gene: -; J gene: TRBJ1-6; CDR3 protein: CASSLAVRGGNSPLHF; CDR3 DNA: TGTGCCAGCAGTTTAGCCGTGAGGGGGGGAAATTCACCCCTCCACTTT
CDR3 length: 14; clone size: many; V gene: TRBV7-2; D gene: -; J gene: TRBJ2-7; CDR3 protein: CASSLGTVAEKQYF; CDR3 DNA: TGTGCCAGCAGCTTAGGTACAGTTGCTGAGAAGCAGTACTTC
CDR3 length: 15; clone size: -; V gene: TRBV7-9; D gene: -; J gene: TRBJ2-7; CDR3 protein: CASSHPTLAPHEQYF; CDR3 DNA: TGTGCCAGCAGCCACCCGACACTAGCCCCCCACGAGCAGTACTTC
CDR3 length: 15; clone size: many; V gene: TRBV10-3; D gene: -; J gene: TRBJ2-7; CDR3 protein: CAISESGLSSYEQYF; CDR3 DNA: TGTGCCATCAGTGAGTCGGGACTGAGCTCCTACGAGCAGTACTTC
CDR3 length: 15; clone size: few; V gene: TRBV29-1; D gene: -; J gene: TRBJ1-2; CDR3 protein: CSVGPSGASMYGYTF; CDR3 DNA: TGCAGCGTTGGGCCTTCCGGGGCGTCGATGTATGGCTACACCTTC
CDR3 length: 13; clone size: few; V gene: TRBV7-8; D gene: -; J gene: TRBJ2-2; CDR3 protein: CASRGGRVGELFF; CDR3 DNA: TGTGCCAGCAGAGGAGGCAGGGTCGGGGAGCTGTTTTTT
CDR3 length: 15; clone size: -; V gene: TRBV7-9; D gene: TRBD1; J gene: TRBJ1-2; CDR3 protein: CASSHTGGADYGYTF; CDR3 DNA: TGTGCCAGCAGCCACACAGGGGGCGCGGACTATGGCTACACCTTC
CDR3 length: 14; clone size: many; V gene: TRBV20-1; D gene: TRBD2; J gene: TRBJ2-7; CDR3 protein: CSVSTSGTQYEQYF; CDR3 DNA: TGCAGTGTTTCGACTAGCGGGACGCAATACGAGCAGTACTTC
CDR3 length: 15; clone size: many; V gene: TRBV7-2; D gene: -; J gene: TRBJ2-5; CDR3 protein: CASSLDGRAQETQYF; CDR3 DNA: TGTGCCAGCAGCTTAGATGGCAGGGCCCAAGAGACCCAGTACTTC